The rows below give T cell receptor beta chains drawn from one sample of a study of blood T cell repertoires in COVID-19. The method was immunoSEQ multiplex PCR; TCRdb's version includes in-frame clones alone and lacks a portion of them. The top ten clones hold approximately 18% of a sample with approximately 100,000 clones, 83% of them seen once. Source material: peripheral blood. The receptors were sampled from a woman aged 60-70 years with acute or convalescent COVID-19. Each CDR3 is given with its conserved first and last residue. A D gene is named only where the DNA matches it firmly. Clone size, where shown, is once, few, many, or a class for clones that have expanded.

cdr3_aa cdr3_nt j_call v_call clone_size d_call
CASPRGASPNSGANVLTF TGTGCCAGCCCCCGGGGGGCATCCCCCAACTCTGGGGCCAACGTCCTGACTTTC TRBJ2-6 TRBV2 NA NA
CAISPRSGTSADTQYF TGTGCCATCAGCCCCCGTTCCGGGACTTCCGCAGATACGCAGTATTTT TRBJ2-3 TRBV10-3 NA NA
CASSEQGWSGGELFF TGTGCCAGCAGCGAACAGGGTTGGAGTGGCGGGGAGCTGTTTTTT TRBJ2-2 TRBV5-5 NA NA
CASSLGGGYSGNTIYF TGTGCCAGCAGCTTAGGGGGAGGGTACTCTGGAAACACCATATATTTT TRBJ1-3 TRBV7-2 few NA
CASKGGWGPSTF TGTGCCAGCAAGGGAGGGTGGGGCCCTTCCACCTTC TRBJ1-2 TRBV6-5 NA NA
CASSYLTGGAQETQYF TGTGCCAGCAGTTACCTCACCGGGGGGGCCCAAGAGACCCAGTACTTC TRBJ2-5 TRBV6-5 once TRBD2
CASSADGQTLWETQYF TGTGCCAGCAGCGCAGACGGACAAACCCTCTGGGAGACCCAGTACTTC TRBJ2-5 TRBV9 NA NA
CASSVEAGSYNEQFF TGTGCCAGCAGCGTAGAAGCAGGGTCCTACAATGAGCAGTTCTTC TRBJ2-1 TRBV9 NA NA
CASSDRQLVKNIQYF TGTGCCAGCAGTGACCGACAGTTGGTCAAAAACATTCAGTACTTC TRBJ2-4 TRBV2 NA NA
CASSLRLVRTTGELFF TGTGCCAGCAGCCTGAGACTAGTCCGCACTACCGGGGAGCTGTTTTTT TRBJ2-2 TRBV3-1/TRBV3-2 once NA
CASSMTSGVMNTQYF TGTGCCAGTAGTATGACTAGCGGGGTGATGAATACGCAGTATTTT TRBJ2-3 TRBV19 NA TRBD2
CASNRGGWTDTQYF TGTGCCAGCAATAGGGGAGGTTGGACAGATACGCAGTATTTT TRBJ2-3 TRBV9 NA NA
CSASLRGVGDFSPLHF TGCAGTGCTAGTCTACGTGGTGTAGGAGACTTTTCACCCCTCCACTTT TRBJ1-6 TRBV20-1 NA NA
CASSLFQEAQYF TGTGCCAGCAGTCTTTTCCAGGAGGCCCAGTACTTC TRBJ2-5 TRBV3-1/TRBV3-2 NA NA
CASREYGADTQYF TGTGCCAGCAGGGAGTATGGTGCAGATACGCAGTATTTT TRBJ2-3 TRBV6-5 NA NA
CASSPSRAGSPLHF TGTGCCAGCAGTCCCAGCAGGGCGGGATCACCCCTCCACTTT TRBJ1-6 TRBV2 medium-sized NA
CASPRASVEETQYF TGTGCCAGCCCCCGGGCTAGCGTGGAAGAGACCCAGTACTTC TRBJ2-5 TRBV6-5 NA NA
CATSKNPSDWQYF TGTGCCACCAGCAAAAACCCCTCGGACTGGCAGTATTTT TRBJ2-3 TRBV24-1 NA NA
CAIASGGDTQYF TGTGCCATCGCTAGCGGGGGAGATACGCAGTATTTT TRBJ2-3 TRBV10-3 NA TRBD2
CASSGGTEAFF TGCGCCAGCAGCGGCGGGACTGAAGCTTTCTTT TRBJ1-1 TRBV4-1 NA NA
CASSLETGMNTEAFF TGTGCCAGCAGCTTGGAGACAGGAATGAACACTGAAGCTTTCTTT TRBJ1-1 TRBV5-6 NA NA
CASSYSQGTQYF TGTGCCAGCAGCTATAGTCAGGGTACGCAGTATTTT TRBJ2-3 TRBV3-1/TRBV3-2 NA NA
CASSNGAYSNQPQHF TGCGCCAGCAGTAACGGAGCTTATAGCAATCAGCCCCAGCATTTT TRBJ1-5 TRBV4-1 NA NA
CASRSSGQRLQPQHF TGTGCCAGCAGATCCTCGGGACAGCGCCTTCAGCCCCAGCATTTT TRBJ1-5 TRBV27 NA TRBD1
CASSTNPGSRDNEQFF TGTGCCAGCAGTACCAATCCCGGGTCCCGGGACAATGAGCAGTTCTTC TRBJ2-1 TRBV6-6 NA NA